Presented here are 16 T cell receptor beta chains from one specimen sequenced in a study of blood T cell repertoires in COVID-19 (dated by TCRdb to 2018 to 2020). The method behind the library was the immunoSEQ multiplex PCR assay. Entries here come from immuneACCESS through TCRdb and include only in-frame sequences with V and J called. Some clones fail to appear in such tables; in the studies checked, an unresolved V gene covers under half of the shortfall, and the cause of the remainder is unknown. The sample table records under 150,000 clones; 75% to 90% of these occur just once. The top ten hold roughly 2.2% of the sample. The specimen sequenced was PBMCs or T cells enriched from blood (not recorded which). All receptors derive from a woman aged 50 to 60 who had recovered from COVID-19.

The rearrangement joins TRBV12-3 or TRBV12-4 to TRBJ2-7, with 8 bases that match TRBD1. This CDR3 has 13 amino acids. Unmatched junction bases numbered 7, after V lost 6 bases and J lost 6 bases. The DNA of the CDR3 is TGTGCCAGCAGAAATACAGGGGGGTCCGAGCAGTACTTC. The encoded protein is CASRNTGGSEQYF.

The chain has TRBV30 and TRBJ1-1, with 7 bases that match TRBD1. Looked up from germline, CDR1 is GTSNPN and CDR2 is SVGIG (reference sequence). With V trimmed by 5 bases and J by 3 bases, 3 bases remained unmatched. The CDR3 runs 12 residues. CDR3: CAWRTGYTEAFF. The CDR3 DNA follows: TGTGCCTGGCGGACAGGCTACACTGAAGCTTTCTTT.

In DNA, the CDR3 is TGTGCCAGCAGCTTAGACCTAGCGGGGACGGTCAATGAGCAGTTCTTC. Its translation: CASSLDLAGTVNEQFF. J is TRBJ2-1 and V is TRBV7-9; TRBD2 agrees at 9 bases. Looked up from germline, CDR1 is SEHNR and CDR2 is FQNEAQ (reference sequence). The CDR3 spans 16 residues. The V segment lost 1 base and the J segment 6 bases; nucleotides outside the gene matches: 7.

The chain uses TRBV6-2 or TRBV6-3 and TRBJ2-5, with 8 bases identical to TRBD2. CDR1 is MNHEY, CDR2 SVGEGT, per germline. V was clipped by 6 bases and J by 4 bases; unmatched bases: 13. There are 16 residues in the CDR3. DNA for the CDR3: TGTGCCAGCAGCCCTATAGCGGGGTACACACGAGAGACCCAGTACTTC. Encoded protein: CASSPIAGYTRETQYF.

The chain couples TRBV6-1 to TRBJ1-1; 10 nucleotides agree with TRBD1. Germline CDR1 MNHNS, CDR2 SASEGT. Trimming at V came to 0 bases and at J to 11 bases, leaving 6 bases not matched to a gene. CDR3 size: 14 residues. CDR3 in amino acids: CASSEAWTGGFAFF. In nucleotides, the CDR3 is TGTGCCAGCAGTGAAGCGTGGACAGGGGGTTTCGCTTTCTTT.

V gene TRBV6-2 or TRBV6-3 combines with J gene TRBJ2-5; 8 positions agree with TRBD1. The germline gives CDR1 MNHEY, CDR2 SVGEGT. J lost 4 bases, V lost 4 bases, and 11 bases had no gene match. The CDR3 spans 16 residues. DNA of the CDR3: TGTGCCAGCAGTTTCTACCCGACAGGGGCTTTAGAGACCCAGTACTTC. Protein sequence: CASSFYPTGALETQYF.

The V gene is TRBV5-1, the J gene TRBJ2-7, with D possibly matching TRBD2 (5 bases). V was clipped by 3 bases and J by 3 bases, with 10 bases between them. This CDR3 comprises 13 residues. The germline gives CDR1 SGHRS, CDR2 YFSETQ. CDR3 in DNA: TGCGCCAGCAGCTCTCGGGGTAACTACGAGCAGTACTTC. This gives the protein CASSSRGNYEQYF. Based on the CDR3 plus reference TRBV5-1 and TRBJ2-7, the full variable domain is KAGVTQTPRYLIKTRGQQVTLSCSPISGHRSVSWYQQTPGQGLQFLFEYFSETQRNKGNFPGRFSGRQFSNSRSEMNVSTLELGDSALYLCASSSRGNYEQYFGPGTRLTVT.

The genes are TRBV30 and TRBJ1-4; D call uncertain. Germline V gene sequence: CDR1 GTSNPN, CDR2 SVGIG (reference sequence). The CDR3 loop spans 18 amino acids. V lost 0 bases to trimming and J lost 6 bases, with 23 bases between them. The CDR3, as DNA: TGTGCCTGGAGTGTAGCCCCCGCTCACGGAGGGCGGGATGAAAAACTGTTTTTT. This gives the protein CAWSVAPAHGGRDEKLFF.

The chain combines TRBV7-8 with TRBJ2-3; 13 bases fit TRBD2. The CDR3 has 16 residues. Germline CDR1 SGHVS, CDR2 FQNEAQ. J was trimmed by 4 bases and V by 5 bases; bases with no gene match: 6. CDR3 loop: CASSPLAGGQADTQYF. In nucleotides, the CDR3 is TGTGCCAGCAGCCCACTAGCGGGGGGGCAAGCAGATACGCAGTATTTT.

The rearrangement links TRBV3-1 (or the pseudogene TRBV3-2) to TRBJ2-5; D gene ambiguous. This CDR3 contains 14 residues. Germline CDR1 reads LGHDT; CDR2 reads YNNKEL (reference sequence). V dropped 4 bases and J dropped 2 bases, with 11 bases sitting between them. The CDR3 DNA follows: TGTGCCAGCAGCCCCTCGACTTATCAAGAGACCCAGTACTTC. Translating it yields CASSPSTYQETQYF.

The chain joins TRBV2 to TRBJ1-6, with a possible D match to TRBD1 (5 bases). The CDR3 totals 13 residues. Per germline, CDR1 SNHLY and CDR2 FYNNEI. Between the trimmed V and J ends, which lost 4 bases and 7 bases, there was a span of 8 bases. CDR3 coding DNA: TGTGCCAGCAGTGGACAGCTGAATTCACCCCTCCACTTT. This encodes CASSGQLNSPLHF. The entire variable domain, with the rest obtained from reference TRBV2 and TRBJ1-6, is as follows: EPEVTQTPSHQVTQMGQEVILRCVPISNHLYFYWYRQILGQKVEFLVSFYNNEISEKSEIFDDQFSVERPDGSNFTLKIRSTKLEDSAMYFCASSGQLNSPLHFGNGTRLTVT.

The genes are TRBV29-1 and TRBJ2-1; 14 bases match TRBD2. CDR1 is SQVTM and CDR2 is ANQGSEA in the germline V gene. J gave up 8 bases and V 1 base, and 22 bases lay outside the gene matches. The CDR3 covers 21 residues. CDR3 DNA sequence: TGCAGCGTTGAAGGTGGAGGGGTTGGACTAGCGGGGGGCCGGGCTCGCCATGAGCAGTTCTTC. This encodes CSVEGGGVGLAGGRARHEQFF.

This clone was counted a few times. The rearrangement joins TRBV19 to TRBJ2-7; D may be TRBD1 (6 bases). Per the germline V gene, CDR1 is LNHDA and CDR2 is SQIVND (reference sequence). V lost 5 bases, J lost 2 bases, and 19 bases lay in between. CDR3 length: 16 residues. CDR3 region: CASSAPAQGRTYEQYF. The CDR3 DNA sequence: TGTGCCAGTAGTGCCCCCGCCCAGGGGCGAACCTACGAGCAGTACTTC. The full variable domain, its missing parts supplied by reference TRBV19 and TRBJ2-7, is DGGITQSPKYLFRKEGQNVTLSCEQNLNHDAMYWYRQDPGQGLRLIYYSQIVNDFQKGDIAEGYSVSREKKESFPLTVTSAQKNPTAFYLCASSAPAQGRTYEQYFGPGTRLTVT.

CDR3 in DNA: TGTGCCAGCAGTTACCGACAGGGGGCCCACGAGCAGTACTTC. It encodes CASSYRQGAHEQYF. This chain joins TRBV6-5 and TRBJ2-7, with TRBD1 identical over 10 bases. Trimming at V came to 2 bases and at J to 5 bases, leaving 3 bases not matched to a gene. CDR1 MNHEY and CDR2 SVGAGI come from the germline V gene. CDR3 length equals 14 residues.

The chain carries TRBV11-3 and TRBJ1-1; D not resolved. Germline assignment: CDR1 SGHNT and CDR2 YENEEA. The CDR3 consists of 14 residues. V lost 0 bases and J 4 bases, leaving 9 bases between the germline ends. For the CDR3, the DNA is TGTGCCAGCAGCTTAGAAGGTCGCGGCACTGAAGCTTTCTTT. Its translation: CASSLEGRGTEAFF.

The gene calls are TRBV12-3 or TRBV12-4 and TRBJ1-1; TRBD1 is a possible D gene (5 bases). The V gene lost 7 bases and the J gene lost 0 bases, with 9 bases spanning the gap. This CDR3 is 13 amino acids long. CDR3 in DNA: TGTGCCAGCAATCCAGGGTTGAACACTGAAGCTTTCTTT. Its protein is CASNPGLNTEAFF.